This T cell receptor (beta chain) was sequenced during a study of T cells in Graves' hyperthyroidism and ophthalmopathy. For the study at large: Peripheral blood collection took place at initial diagnosis, before any treatment.

Germline V gene lookup returns CDR1 DFQATT and CDR2 SNEGSKA (reference sequence). CDR3 length: 15 residues. This clonotype was recorded at least ten times. The antigen is undetermined. The junction departs from germline at one end; a sequencing error may be responsible. Researchers took RNA transcripts and amplified the TCR beta CDR3 regions from them. First-round RT-PCR with HTBI primers amplified the TCR CDR3 region. TCRdb re-called the multiplex PCR reads with MiXCR, one entry per CDR3 protein. The sample contains about 600,000 distinct CDR3 sequences, around 14% of which appear only once. Together with thyroid ultrasound, orbital computed tomography, serum thyroxine and TRAb, clinical symptoms were used for diagnoses. Study-level results: From stable hyperthyroidism, ophthalmopathy was set apart by a 13 V-J model. Within blood appeared most thyroid clonotypes that had expanded above 0.001.

The TCR sequence derives from a woman aged 18-30 years with Graves' ophthalmopathy. The material sequenced was blood. The V call is TRBV20-1, the J call TRBJ2-7; weak D call: TRBD2 (6 bases). CDR3 loop: CSAAGAGSISYEQYF. For the CDR3, the DNA is TGCAGTGCCGCGGGCGCGGGATCTATTTCCTATGAGCAGTACTTC.